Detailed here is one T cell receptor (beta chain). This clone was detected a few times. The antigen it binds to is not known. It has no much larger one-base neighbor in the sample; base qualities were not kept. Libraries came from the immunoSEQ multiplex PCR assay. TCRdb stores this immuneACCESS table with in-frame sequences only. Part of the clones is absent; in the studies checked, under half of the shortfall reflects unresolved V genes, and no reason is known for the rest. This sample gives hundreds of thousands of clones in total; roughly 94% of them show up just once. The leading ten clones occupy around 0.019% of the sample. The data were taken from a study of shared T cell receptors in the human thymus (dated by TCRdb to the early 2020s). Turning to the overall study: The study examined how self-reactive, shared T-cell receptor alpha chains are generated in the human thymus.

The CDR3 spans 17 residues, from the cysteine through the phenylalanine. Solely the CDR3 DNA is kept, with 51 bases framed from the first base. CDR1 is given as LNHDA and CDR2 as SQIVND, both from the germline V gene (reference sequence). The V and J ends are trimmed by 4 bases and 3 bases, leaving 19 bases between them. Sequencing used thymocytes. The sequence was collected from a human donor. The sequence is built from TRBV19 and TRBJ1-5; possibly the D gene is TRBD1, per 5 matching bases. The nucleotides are TGTGCCAGTAGTACCCCCCGGGGAGGGGTTAACAATCAGCCCCAGCATTTT. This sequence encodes CASSTPRGGVNNQPQHF. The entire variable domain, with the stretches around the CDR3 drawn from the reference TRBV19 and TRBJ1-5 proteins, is DGGITQSPKYLFRKEGQNVTLSCEQNLNHDAMYWYRQDPGQGLRLIYYSQIVNDFQKGDIAEGYSVSREKKESFPLTVTSAQKNPTAFYLCASSTPRGGVNNQPQHFGDGTRLSIL.